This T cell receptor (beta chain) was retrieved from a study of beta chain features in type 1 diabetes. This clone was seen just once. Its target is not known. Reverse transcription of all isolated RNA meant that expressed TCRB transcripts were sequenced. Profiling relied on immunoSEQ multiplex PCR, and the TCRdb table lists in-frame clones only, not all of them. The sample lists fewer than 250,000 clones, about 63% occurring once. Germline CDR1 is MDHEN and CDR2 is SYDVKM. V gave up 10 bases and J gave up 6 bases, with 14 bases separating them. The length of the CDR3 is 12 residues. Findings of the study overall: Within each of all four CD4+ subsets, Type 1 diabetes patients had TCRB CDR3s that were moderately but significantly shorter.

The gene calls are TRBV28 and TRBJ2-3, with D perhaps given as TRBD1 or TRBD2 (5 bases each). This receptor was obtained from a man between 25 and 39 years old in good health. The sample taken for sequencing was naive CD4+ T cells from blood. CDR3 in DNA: TGTGCCACTTTGAGGGGCGGGGATACGCAGTATTTT. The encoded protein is CATLRGGDTQYF. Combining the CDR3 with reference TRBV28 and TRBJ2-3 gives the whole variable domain DVKVTQSSRYLVKRTGEKVFLECVQDMDHENMFWYRQDPGLGLRLIYFSYDVKMKEKGDIPEGYSVSREKKERFSLILESASTNQTSMYLCATLRGGDTQYFGPGTRLTVL.